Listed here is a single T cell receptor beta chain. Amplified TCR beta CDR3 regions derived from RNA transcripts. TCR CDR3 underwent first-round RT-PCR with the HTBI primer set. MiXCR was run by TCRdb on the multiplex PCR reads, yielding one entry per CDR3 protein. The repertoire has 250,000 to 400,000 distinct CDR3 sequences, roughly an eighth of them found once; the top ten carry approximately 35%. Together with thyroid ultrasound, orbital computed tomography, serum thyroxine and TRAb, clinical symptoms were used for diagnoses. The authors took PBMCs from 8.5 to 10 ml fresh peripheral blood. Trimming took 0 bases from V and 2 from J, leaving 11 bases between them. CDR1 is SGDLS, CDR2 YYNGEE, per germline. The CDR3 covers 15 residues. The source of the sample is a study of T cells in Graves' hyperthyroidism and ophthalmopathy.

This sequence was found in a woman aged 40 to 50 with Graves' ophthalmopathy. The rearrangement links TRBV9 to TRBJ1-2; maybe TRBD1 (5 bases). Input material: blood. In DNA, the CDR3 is TGTGCCAGCAGCGTAGACAGGCAGGGCAACTATGGCTACACCTTC. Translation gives CASSVDRQGNYGYTF.